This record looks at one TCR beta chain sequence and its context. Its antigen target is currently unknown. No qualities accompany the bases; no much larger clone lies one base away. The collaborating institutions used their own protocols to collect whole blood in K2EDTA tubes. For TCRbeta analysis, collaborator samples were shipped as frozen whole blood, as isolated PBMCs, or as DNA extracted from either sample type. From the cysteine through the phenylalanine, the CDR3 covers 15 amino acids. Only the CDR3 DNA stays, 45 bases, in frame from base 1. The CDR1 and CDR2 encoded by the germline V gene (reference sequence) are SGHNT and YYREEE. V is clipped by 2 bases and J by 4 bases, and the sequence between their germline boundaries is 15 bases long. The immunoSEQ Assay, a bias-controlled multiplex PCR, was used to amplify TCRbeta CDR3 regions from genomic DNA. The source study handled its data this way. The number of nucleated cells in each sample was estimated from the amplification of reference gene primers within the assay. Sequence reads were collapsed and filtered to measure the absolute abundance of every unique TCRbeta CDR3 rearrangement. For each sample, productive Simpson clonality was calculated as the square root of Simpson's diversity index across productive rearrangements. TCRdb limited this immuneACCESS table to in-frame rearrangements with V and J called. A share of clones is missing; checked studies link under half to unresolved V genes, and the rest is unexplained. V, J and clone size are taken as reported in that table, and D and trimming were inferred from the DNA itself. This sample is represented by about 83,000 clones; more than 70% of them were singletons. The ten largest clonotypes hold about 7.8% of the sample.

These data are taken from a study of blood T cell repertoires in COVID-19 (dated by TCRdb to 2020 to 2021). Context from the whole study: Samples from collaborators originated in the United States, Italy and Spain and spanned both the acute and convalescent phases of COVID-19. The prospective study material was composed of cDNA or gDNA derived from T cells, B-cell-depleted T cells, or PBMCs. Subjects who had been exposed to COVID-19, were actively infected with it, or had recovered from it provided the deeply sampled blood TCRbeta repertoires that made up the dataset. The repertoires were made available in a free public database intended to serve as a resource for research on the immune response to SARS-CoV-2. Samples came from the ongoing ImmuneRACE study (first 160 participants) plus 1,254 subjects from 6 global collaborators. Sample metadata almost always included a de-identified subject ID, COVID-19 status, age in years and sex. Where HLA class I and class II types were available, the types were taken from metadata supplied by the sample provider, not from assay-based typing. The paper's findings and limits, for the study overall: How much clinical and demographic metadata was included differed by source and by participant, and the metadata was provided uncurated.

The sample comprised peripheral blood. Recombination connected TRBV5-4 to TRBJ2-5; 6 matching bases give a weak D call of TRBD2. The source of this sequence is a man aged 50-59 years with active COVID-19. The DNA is TGTGCCAGCAGCTTCGGAGGGGCCGGGGGAGAGACCCAGTACTTC. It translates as CASSFGGAGGETQYF.